Below are 2 T cell receptor beta chains sequenced from a single sample in a study of spatial heterogeneity in lung cancer (dated by TCRdb to the late 2010s). General conclusions and limits of the study: The tumor nonsynonymous mutation count correlated with the number of expanded alpha and beta TCRs within the tumor.

The meaning of the sample's time point label: sample taken at primary tumor resection. Which antigens these TCRs recognize remains unknown. The library was obtained by 5' RACE. Sequencing was performed on a NextSeq 500. Clones were called with MiXCR by TCRdb after fastp trimmed the public reads at Q25, and only in-frame beta chains were retained. Rows are combined by CDR3 protein, so each entry shows the most common genes and DNA. A total of around 16,000 distinct CDR3 sequences appear in this sample, 6.5% to 8.5% of them only once. About 20% of the sample is held by the ten biggest clonotypes. The sample here was lung tumor tissue, taken at surgery. The receptor source for this set is a female donor with early-stage non-small cell lung cancer.

Ten or more counts support this clonotype. Because the library targeted alpha chains, this beta chain is an off-target read whose size means little. The V and J genes are TRBV7-2 and TRBJ1-2; tentative D call: TRBD1 (6 bases). CDR1 is SGHTA, CDR2 FQGNSA, per germline. The V gene lost 5 bases and the J gene lost 4 bases, with 17 bases spanning the gap. The CDR3 totals 15 residues. CDR3: CASSPQSGTSYGYTF. DNA of the CDR3: TGTGCCAGCAGCCCACAGTCCGGGACAAGCTATGGCTACACCTTC.

This clonotype appeared many times. Since it is a stray read in a library aimed at alpha chains, this beta chain has a size that is not meaningful. The CDR3 DNA is TGTGCCAGCAGCGGCAGCGGGGGTGGAGATACGCAGTATTTT. It is translated as CASSGSGGGDTQYF. V gene TRBV7-3 combines with J gene TRBJ2-3, with TRBD2 matching over 8 bases. The CDR3 contains 14 residues. After removal of 5 bases from V and 5 bases from J, the junction contained 6 bases not matched to a gene. Looked up from germline, CDR1 is SGHTA and CDR2 is FQGTGA. Looking up the rest from reference TRBV7-3 and TRBJ2-3 gives the full variable domain: GAGVSQTPSNKVTEKGKYVELRCDPISGHTALYWYRQSLGQGPEFLIYFQGTGAADDSGLPNDRFFAVRPEGSVSTLKIQRTERGDSAVYLCASSGSGGGDTQYFGPGTRLTVL.